This T cell receptor (beta chain) was observed in a study of T cell responses to AZD1222 COVID-19 vaccine. Sequencing used immunoSEQ multiplex PCR; TCRdb keeps in-frame clones, though not all of them. The table has about 140,000 clones, around 84% seen once. Findings and limits, study-wide: There were mostly white British donors and more females than males, and clonal diversity was possibly underestimated.

About this clone: Its specificity is not known.

The CDR3 spans 17 residues. CDR1 is LNHDA, CDR2 SQIVND, per germline (reference sequence). The junction had 6 bases not matched to a gene; V was cut back by 0 bases and J by 1 base. The sequences come from peripheral blood, collected on day 0 of AZD1222 vaccination. This receptor was identified in an adult in good health. The V gene is TRBV19, the J gene TRBJ1-3; TRBD1 agrees at 7 bases. The CDR3 region has the DNA TGTGCCAGTAGTATAGACTCGACAGGGACGTCTGGAAACACCATATATTTT. Translating gives CASSIDSTGTSGNTIYF. Drawing the rest from reference TRBV19 and TRBJ1-3, the complete variable domain is DGGITQSPKYLFRKEGQNVTLSCEQNLNHDAMYWYRQDPGQGLRLIYYSQIVNDFQKGDIAEGYSVSREKKESFPLTVTSAQKNPTAFYLCASSIDSTGTSGNTIYFGEGSWLTVV.